Sequencing of this T cell receptor (beta chain) was carried out in a study of T cells after yellow fever vaccination (dated by TCRdb to the late 2010s). About the study as a whole: The SMART-Seq v4 Ultra Low Input RNA kit was used to prepare libraries from fractions with low cell numbers. Two healthy male donors, one aged 18 to 30 and one aged 30 to 40 years, made up the cohort. Blood was drawn at multiple timepoints before and after primary and secondary immunization, with bulk PBMC replicates and cell subsets isolated. To follow T-cell clones before and after primary and booster YFV17D yellow fever vaccination, bulk TCR alpha and beta repertoires were sequenced over time. On the study overall, not on this receptor specifically: Because abundant contaminating clonotypes from the bulk population could be contained in FACS-sorted repertoires, computational filtering was required. Because only a couple of donors were included in the study, the extent to which the findings can be generalized is limited. A small fraction of clonotypes showed up in both the CD4 and CD8 compartments, probably as a result of convergent recombination. Compared with the primary T-cell response, the secondary T-cell response was faster but weaker, reaching its peak on day 5 rather than on day 15. Most clones expanded after primary vaccination (almost 97% of CD4 and about 85% of CD8) were re-detected after the booster, suggesting that broad memory maintenance occurred.

What this sample's treatment or condition label stands for: live attenuated yellow fever vaccine strain. PBMCs were isolated from peripheral blood using a standard Ficoll-Paque protocol. CD4 and CD8 T-cell fractions were isolated with Dynabeads CD4 and CD8 positive selection kits. TriZol was used to extract RNA from bulk PBMCs, from CD4 and CD8 fractions, and from dextramer-positive and dextramer-negative fractions. In this sample, this clonotype turned up a few times. Its antigen target is currently unknown. The input lacks base qualities; no much larger clone sits a single base away. Via the germline V gene, CDR1 is SNHLY and CDR2 FYNNEI. The CDR3 spans 13 residues, from the cysteine through the phenylalanine. Kept here is only the CDR3 DNA, which spans 39 bases and is read in frame from base 1. V drops 5 bases and J drops 1 base, leaving 8 bases in between. The listed sequencing device is Illumina NovaSeq 6000. Synthesis of TCR cDNA relied on 5'RACE template switching, a step that introduced a universal primer site along with unique molecular identifiers. Priming of cDNA synthesis was performed from both the TCR alpha and TCR beta constant segments. Two PCR steps were used to amplify libraries, with sample barcodes and sequencing adapters being added in the second step. Sequencing of libraries was performed on Illumina HiSeq 2500 (2x100 bp) or NovaSeq (2x150 bp). The study's processing was this. Reads were demultiplexed and collapsed into UMI consensus sequences with MIGEC, and V(D)J alignment was performed with MiXCR. Using edgeR on replicate PBMC samples, clonotypes were called vaccine-responding if FDR was below 0.01 and the log2 fold change was above 5 up to day 15. Bulk clonotypes were assigned CD4 or CD8 identity according to which sequenced CD4 or CD8 repertoire held them at higher abundance. TCRdb reran the public reads through fastp at Q25 and MiXCR, keeping productive beta chains. When rows share a CDR3 protein, they turn into one entry using the most common DNA and genes. Here the V and J calls rest on TCRdb's processing, not on the authors' analysis. Within this sample are a few hundred thousand distinct CDR3 sequences, with roughly 4.8% of them counted one time only. The top ten constitute 2.5% to 4% of the sample.

This TCR came from a man aged 18 to 30 who received the YFV17D yellow fever vaccine. This specimen consisted of CD4+ T cells sorted from PBMCs, obtained on the day of the yellow fever booster vaccination. Recombination linked TRBV2 to TRBJ1-1; the D region possibly corresponds to TRBD1 (6 bases align). CDR3 protein: CASSKDRNTEAFF. In nucleotides, the sequence is TGTGCCAGCAGTAAGGACAGGAACACTGAAGCTTTCTTT.